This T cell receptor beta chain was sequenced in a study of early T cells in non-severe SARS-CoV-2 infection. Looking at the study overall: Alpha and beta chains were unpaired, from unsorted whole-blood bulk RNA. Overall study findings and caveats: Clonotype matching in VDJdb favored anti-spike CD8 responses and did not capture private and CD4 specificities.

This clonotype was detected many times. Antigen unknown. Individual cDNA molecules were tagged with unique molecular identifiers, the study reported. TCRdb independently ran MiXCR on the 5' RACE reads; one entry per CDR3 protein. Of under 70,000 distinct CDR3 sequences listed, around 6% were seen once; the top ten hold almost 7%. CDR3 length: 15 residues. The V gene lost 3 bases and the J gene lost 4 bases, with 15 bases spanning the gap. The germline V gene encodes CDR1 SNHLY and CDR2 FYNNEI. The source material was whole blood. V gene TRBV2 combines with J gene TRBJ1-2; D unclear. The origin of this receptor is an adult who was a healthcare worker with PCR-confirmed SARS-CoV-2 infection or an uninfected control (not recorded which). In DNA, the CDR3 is TGTGCCAGCAGTGACTTGTCTGGGATGGTCTATGGCTACACCTTC. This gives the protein CASSDLSGMVYGYTF.